This T cell receptor (beta chain) was sequenced during a study of blood T cell repertoires in COVID-19 (dated by TCRdb to about 2020). With respect to the entire study: Collaborator samples came from the United States, Italy and Spain and covered acute and convalescent phases of COVID-19. The material from the prospective study consisted of cDNA or gDNA derived from T cells, B-cell-depleted T cells, or PBMCs. The dataset comprised deeply sampled blood TCRbeta repertoires from subjects exposed to, actively infected with, or recovered from COVID-19. A freely available public database, intended as a resource for researchers studying the immune response to SARS-CoV-2, is where the repertoires were released. The samples were drawn from the first 160 participants of the ongoing ImmuneRACE study and from 950 to 1,500 subjects provided by 6 global collaborators. Sample metadata almost always included a de-identified subject ID, COVID-19 status, age in years and sex. Where available, HLA class I and class II types were taken from metadata supplied by the sample provider and were not determined by assay-based typing. Study-level results and caveats: The quantity of clinical and demographic metadata differed by source and by participant and was supplied without curation.

V and J lose 2 bases and 5 bases, and a span of 22 bases separates them. The CDR3 covers 17 residues, taking in both the cysteine and the phenylalanine. Of all the DNA, just the CDR3 is kept, 51 bases in frame from base 1. Taken from the germline V gene, the CDR1 and CDR2 loops are SGHRS and YFSETQ. Whole blood was collected in K2EDTA tubes by collaborating institutions according to the institutions' own protocols. For TCRbeta analysis, collaborators shipped samples in one of three forms: frozen whole blood, isolated PBMCs, or DNA extracted from either of those sample types. About this clone itself: Its antigen remains unidentified. Base qualities are not at hand, and no much larger clone is one base apart.

The immunoSEQ Assay, a bias-controlled multiplex PCR, was used to amplify TCRbeta CDR3 regions from genomic DNA. In the authors' own workflow: The number of nucleated cells in each sample was estimated by amplification of reference gene primers within the assay. To quantify the absolute abundance of each unique TCRbeta CDR3 rearrangement, sequence reads were collapsed and filtered. Productive Simpson clonality was computed per sample as the square root of Simpson's diversity index over productive rearrangements. The clones in this table, taken by TCRdb from immuneACCESS, are in-frame only. Not every clone is retained; where verified, under half of the shortfall comes from an unresolved V gene, and the cause of the rest is unknown. The DNA gave D and trimming, while V, J and clone size come from that table. Present in this sample are tens of thousands of clones, approximately 89% of which were seen just once. The ten most abundant clones make up roughly 13% of the sample.

The sequence was obtained from a human donor with active COVID-19. The donor label of this sample is uncertain. Sequencing was done on a sample of peripheral blood. Recombination linked TRBV5-1 to TRBJ1-2; the D gene is perhaps TRBD1, from 5 matching bases. The CDR3 region reads CASSFGSPAGGLYGYTF. The bases are TGCGCCAGCAGCTTCGGATCCCCCGCGGGGGGATTATATGGCTACACCTTC.